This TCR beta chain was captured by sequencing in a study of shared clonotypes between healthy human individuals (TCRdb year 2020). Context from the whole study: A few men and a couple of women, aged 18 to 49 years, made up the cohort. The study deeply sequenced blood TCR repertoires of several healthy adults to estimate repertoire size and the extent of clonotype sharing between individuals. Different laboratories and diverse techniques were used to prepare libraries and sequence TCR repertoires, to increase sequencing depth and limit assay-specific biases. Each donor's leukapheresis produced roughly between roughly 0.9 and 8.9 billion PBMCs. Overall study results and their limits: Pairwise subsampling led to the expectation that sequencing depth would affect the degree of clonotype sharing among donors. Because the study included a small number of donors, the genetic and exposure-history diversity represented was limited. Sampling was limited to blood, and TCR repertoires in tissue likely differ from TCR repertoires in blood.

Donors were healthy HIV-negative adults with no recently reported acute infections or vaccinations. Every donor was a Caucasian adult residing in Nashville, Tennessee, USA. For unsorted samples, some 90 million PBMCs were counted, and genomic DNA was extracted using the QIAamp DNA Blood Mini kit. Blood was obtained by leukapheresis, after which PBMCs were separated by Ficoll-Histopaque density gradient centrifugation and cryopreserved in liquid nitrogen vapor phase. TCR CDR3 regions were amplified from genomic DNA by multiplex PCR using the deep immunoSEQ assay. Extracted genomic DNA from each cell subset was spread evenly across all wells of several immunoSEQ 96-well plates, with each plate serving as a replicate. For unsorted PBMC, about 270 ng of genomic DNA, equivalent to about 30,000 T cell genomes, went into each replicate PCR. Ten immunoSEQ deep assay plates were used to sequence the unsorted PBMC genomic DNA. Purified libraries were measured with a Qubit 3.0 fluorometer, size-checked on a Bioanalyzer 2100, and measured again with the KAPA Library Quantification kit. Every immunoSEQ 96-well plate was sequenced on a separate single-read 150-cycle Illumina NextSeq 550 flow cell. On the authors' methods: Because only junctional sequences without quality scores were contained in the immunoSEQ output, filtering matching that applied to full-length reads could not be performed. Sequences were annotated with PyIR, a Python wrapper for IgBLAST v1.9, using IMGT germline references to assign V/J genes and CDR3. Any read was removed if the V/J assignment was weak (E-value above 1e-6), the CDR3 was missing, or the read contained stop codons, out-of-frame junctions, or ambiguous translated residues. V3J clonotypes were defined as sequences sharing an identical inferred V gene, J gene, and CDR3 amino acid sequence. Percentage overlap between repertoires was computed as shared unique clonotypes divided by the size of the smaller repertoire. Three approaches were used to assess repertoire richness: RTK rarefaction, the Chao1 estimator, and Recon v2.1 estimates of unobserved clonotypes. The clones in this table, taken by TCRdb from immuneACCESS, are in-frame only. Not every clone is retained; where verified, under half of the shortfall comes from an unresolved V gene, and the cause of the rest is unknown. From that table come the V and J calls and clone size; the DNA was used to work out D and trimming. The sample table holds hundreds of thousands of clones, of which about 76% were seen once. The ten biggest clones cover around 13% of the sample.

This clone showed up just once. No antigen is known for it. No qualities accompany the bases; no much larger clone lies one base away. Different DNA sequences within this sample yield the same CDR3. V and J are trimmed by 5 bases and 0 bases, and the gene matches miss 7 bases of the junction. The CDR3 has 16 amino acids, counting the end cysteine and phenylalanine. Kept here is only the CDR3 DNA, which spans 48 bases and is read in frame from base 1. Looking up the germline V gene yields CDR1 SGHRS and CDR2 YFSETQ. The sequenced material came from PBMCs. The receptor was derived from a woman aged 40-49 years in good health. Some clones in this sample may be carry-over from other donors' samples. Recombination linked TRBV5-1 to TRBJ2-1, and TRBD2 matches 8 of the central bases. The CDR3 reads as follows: CASSLVAGSSYNEQFF. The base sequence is TGCGCCAGCAGTCTCGTAGCGGGAAGCTCCTACAATGAGCAGTTCTTC.